The T cell receptor beta chain described here comes from a study of T cell responses to AZD1222 COVID-19 vaccine. Germline CDR1 reads SGHAT; CDR2 reads FQNNGV. This CDR3 is 15 amino acids long. After removal of 1 base from V and 5 bases from J, the junction contained 7 bases not matched to a gene. Using immunoSEQ multiplex PCR, the repertoire was profiled, and TCRdb retains in-frame clones only, with some absent. The table lists tens of thousands of clones, 75% to 90% of them singletons, with around 29% in the top ten. Of note for this clone: Its matching antigen is unknown.

General observations from the study: The study found Spike-specific TCR breadth and depth rose after two AZD1222 doses. There were vaccine-associated CD4 TCRs across spike, dominant at 160-218 and 743-854. Clonal diversity may have been underestimated, and the donors were mostly white British, with more females than males.

The material was peripheral blood, obtained on day 0 of AZD1222 vaccination. The TCR originated in an adult in good health. The genes are TRBV11-2 and TRBJ2-5; 7 bases fit TRBD1. This CDR3 is CASSLGNRGWETQYF. The DNA of the CDR3 is TGTGCCAGCAGCTTAGGCAACAGGGGATGGGAGACCCAGTACTTC.